This T cell receptor (beta chain) was sequenced during a study of cytomegalovirus exposure and HLA in healthy donors. Regarding the study as a whole: The authors later linked a missense DCLRE1C variant to TCR beta V- and J-gene trimming. Earlier analysis looked at TCR beta V segments, and most were productive about 90% or about 30% of the time.

Each donor was nominally healthy when sampled (though unrecorded immune exposures were likely). V shed 6 bases, J shed 0 bases, and the junction held 17 bases outside the gene matches. The CDR3 has 21 residues. The germline gives CDR1 LNHDA, CDR2 SQIVND (reference sequence). Primers: 60 Vbeta forward and 13 Jbeta reverse. Sequencing was performed with immunoSEQ multiplex PCR; in TCRdb, only in-frame clones are kept and a portion is missing. Of roughly 100,000 clones in the sample, 60% to 80% were seen once. This clone has just one count. What it binds is unknown. The V gene is TRBV19, the J gene TRBJ2-6; 10 nucleotides agree with TRBD1. Sequencing used PBMCs. The clonotype originates from a boy younger than 18 in good health and CMV-seronegative. This chain's CDR3 is CASRTTRGSGTGASGANVLTF. The DNA of the CDR3 is TGTGCCAGTAGGACAACACGCGGGTCCGGGACAGGGGCCTCTGGGGCCAACGTCCTGACTTTC.